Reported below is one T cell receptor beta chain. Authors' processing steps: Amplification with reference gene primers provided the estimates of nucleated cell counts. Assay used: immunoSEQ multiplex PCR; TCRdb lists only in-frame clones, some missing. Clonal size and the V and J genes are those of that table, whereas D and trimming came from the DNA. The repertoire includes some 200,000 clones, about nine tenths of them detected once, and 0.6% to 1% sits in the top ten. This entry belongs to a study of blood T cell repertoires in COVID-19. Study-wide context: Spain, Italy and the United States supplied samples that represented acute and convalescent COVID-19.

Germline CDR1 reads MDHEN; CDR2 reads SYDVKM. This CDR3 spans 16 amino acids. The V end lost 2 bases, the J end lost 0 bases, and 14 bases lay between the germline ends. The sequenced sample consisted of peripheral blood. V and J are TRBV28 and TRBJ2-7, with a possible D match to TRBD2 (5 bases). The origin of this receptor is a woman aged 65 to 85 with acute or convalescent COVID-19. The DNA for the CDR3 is TGTGCCAGCAGTTTACGGCTAGCCCAACCCTCCTACGAGCAGTACTTC. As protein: CASSLRLAQPSYEQYF.